These 11 T cell receptor beta chains share one sample of origin, sequenced in a study of blood T cells in healthy people across ages. Sample-barcoded 5' priming and a J-beta primer mix drove a second PCR of about 6 to 12 cycles. TCRdb reprocessed the 5' RACE reads with MiXCR, giving one entry per CDR3 protein. The data contain 1.5 million to 2 million distinct CDR3 sequences, 49% of them singletons. The sequencing input was blood. Source of these receptors: a woman in her thirties or forties in good health.

The chain uses TRBV7-2 and TRBJ2-4; TRBD2 matches 9 bases. The assigned J gene may be wrong: the sequence end matches TRBJ2-7 better. Germline values: CDR1 SGHTA, CDR2 FQGNSA. The CDR3 extends over 15 amino acids. The CDR3 protein is CASSLATSGPYEQYF. The CDR3 DNA sequence: TGTGCCAGCAGCTTAGCGACTAGCGGACCCTACGAGCAGTACTTC.

The chain is built from TRBV6-5 and TRBJ1-2, with 8 nucleotides matching TRBD1. V dropped 3 bases and J dropped 6; count of bases not matched to a gene: 6. The V gene's germline CDR1 is MNHEY and CDR2 SVGAGI. The CDR3 has 14 amino acids. The CDR3 nucleotides read TGTGCCAGCAGTTATCTGGACAGGGTGGATGGCTACACCTTC. Encoded protein: CASSYLDRVDGYTF.

J is TRBJ2-2 and V is TRBV6-1; 8 positions agree with TRBD1. This CDR3 comprises 14 residues. Germline CDR1 MNHNS, CDR2 SASEGT. V lost 4 bases, J lost 3 bases, and 1 base stayed unmatched. As DNA, the CDR3 is TGTGCCAGCAGTGCACAGGGGGACACCGGGGAGCTGTTTTTT. As protein: CASSAQGDTGELFF.

This clonotype was counted between two and nine times. The chain combines TRBV20-1 with TRBJ1-2; D unresolved. This CDR3 region has 11 residues. V lost 5 bases and J lost 8, with 12 bases in between. Germline CDR1 DFQATT, CDR2 SNEGSKA (reference sequence). The CDR3 region is CSAPYGRGYTF. CDR3 nucleotides: TGCAGTGCTCCCTACGGGCGAGGCTACACCTTC.

The rearrangement links TRBV7-8 to TRBJ2-1, with 15 bases fitting TRBD2. Germline V gene data show CDR1 as SGHVS and CDR2 as FQNEAQ. This CDR3 spans 18 amino acids. Unmatched junction bases numbered 12, after V lost 8 bases and J lost 4 bases. The DNA for the CDR3 is TGTGCCAGCTGTACCGCGGGACTAGCGGGGGGCCAGTACAATGAGCAGTTCTTC. It translates to CASCTAGLAGGQYNEQFF.

The chain links TRBV6-5 to TRBJ2-1; D may be TRBD1 (5 bases). Germline V lookup: CDR1 MNHEY, CDR2 SVGAGI. V lost 7 bases and J lost 9, with 16 bases in between. The CDR3 consists of 13 residues. The CDR3 nucleotides are TGTGCCAGCATGTCTTCAGGGATAGGTGAGCAGTTCTTC. Protein: CASMSSGIGEQFF.

The chain links TRBV27 to TRBJ2-1; 9 bases align to TRBD2. CDR3 length equals 16 residues. Germline CDR1 MNHEY, CDR2 SMNVEV (reference sequence). V lost 4 bases and J lost 12; bases outside the gene matches: 16. The CDR3 reads CASSSSWRGGVSGQFF. CDR3 DNA sequence: TGTGCCAGCAGTTCGTCCTGGCGGGGGGGCGTCAGTGGGCAGTTCTTC.

The V and J genes are TRBV11-2 and TRBJ2-5; D may be TRBD1 (6 bases). The CDR3 contains 15 residues. V was cut by 3 bases and J by 2 bases, with 13 bases left in between. Germline CDR1 reads SGHAT; CDR2 reads FQNNGV. CDR3 sequence (DNA): TGTGCCAGCAGCTTGAGGACAGCTGCTCAAGAGACCCAGTACTTC. Translating it yields CASSLRTAAQETQYF.

The V call is TRBV4-1, the J call TRBJ2-3; TRBD1 aligns across 7 bases. J was trimmed by 5 bases and V by 2 bases; bases with no gene match: 4. The germline V gene has CDR1 MGHRA and CDR2 YSYEKL. This CDR3 is built from 14 residues. CDR3 DNA: TGCGCCAGCAGCCAAACAGGGGACGGAGATACGCAGTATTTT. Its protein is CASSQTGDGDTQYF.

This chain connects TRBV2 to TRBJ2-5; TRBD2 aligns across 7 bases. The ends lost 5 bases at V and 3 bases at J; junction bases unmatched: 6. This CDR3 region has 14 residues. CDR1 and CDR2 from the germline V gene are SNHLY and FYNNEI. DNA of the CDR3: TGTGCCAGCAGTACGACTAGCTGGGAAGAGACCCAGTACTTC. This codes for CASSTTSWEETQYF.

This chain uses TRBV29-1 with TRBJ1-2, with unresolved D. Trimming took off 7 bases at V and 5 bases at J, with 23 bases between the two ends. Germline-derived CDR1 and CDR2 are SQVTM and ANQGSEA. The length of the CDR3 is 15 residues. For the CDR3, the DNA is TGCAGCGCAGGACTGGGGATCGGTTTCGGGTATGGCTACACCTTC. Protein product: CSAGLGIGFGYGYTF. Looking up the rest from reference TRBV29-1 and TRBJ1-2 gives the full variable domain: SAVISQKPSRDICQRGTSLTIQCQVDSQVTMMFWYRQQPGQSLTLIATANQGSEATYESGFVIDKFPISRPNLTFSTLTVSNMSPEDSSIYLCSAGLGIGFGYGYTFGSGTRLTVV.